Below are 11 T cell receptor beta chains sequenced from a single sample in a study of radiation and T cells in renal cell carcinoma. Assay: immunoSEQ multiplex PCR; the TCRdb copy retains only in-frame clones and omits some. Here the sample spans tens of thousands of clones, just over 85% being singletons. The time point: blood 2 weeks post-SBRT. Sample treatment: 15 Gy SBRT to primary tumor, nephrectomy 4 weeks later. The sequenced sample was blood, obtained from a patient whose treatment included radiotherapy and nephrectomy. These receptor sequences come from a woman aged 45-65 years with renal cell carcinoma.

This clone was seen once. The chain is built from TRBV6-1 and TRBJ2-5, with D possibly being TRBD2 (6 bases). V lost 1 base to trimming and J lost 5 bases, with 17 bases between them. There are 16 residues in the CDR3. CDR1 MNHNS and CDR2 SASEGT come from the germline V gene. The CDR3 loop reads CASSEGAVEGRETQYF. DNA of the CDR3: TGTGCCAGCAGTGAAGGCGCAGTGGAGGGGCGGGAGACCCAGTACTTC.

This chain connects TRBV6-6 to TRBJ1-5, with D maybe TRBD1 (6 bases). The CDR3 runs to 13 residues. Per the germline V gene, CDR1 is MNHNY and CDR2 is SVGAGI (reference sequence). V lost 9 bases and J lost 3, with 12 bases in between. The CDR3 loop reads CARLPGHNQPQHF. CDR3 nucleotide sequence: TGTGCCAGGCTTCCGGGACACAATCAGCCCCAGCATTTT.

The chain carries TRBV10-1 and TRBJ1-5; D may be TRBD1 (6 bases). In germline, CDR1 is WNHNN, CDR2 SYGVQD (reference sequence). The ends were cut back, 4 bases at V and 5 bases at J, with 12 bases in the middle. The CDR3 loop spans 14 amino acids. DNA of the CDR3: TGCGCCAGCAGTGCCGGGGGGCGCGATCAGCCCCAGCATTTT. Its translation is CASSAGGRDQPQHF.

The chain employs TRBV28 and TRBJ2-7, with 11 positions matching TRBD2. Germline CDR1 reads MDHEN; CDR2 reads SYDVKM. After removal of 4 bases from V and 2 bases from J, the junction contained 4 bases not matched to a gene. This CDR3 region has 15 residues. CDR3 in amino acids: CASSSSGGTPYEQYF. The CDR3, as DNA: TGTGCCAGCAGTTCTAGCGGGGGGACCCCCTACGAGCAGTACTTC.

This clone has just one count. The rearrangement joins TRBV30 to TRBJ2-5; D not certain. In germline, CDR1 is GTSNPN, CDR2 SVGIG (reference sequence). The V and J ends lost 3 bases and 4 bases respectively, with 9 bases between them. CDR3 length equals 12 residues. Here the CDR3 reads CAWSRNGETQYF. In DNA form, the CDR3 reads TGTGCCTGGAGCCGGAACGGAGAGACCCAGTACTTC. The full variable domain, completed using reference TRBV30 and TRBJ2-5, is SQTIHQWPATLVQPVGSPLSLECTVEGTSNPNLYWYRQAAGRGLQLLFYSVGIGQISSEVPQNLSASRPQDRQFILSSKKLLLSDSGFYLCAWSRNGETQYFGPGTRLLVL.

The rearrangement joins TRBV19 to TRBJ1-2; TRBD1 agrees at 8 bases. V shed 8 bases and J 8 bases; nucleotides not matched to a gene: 10. CDR3 length equals 13 residues. The V gene's germline CDR1 is LNHDA and CDR2 SQIVND (reference sequence). As DNA, the CDR3 is TGTGCCAGTTCTTCCCGGACAGGGTTCGGCTACACCTTC. This sequence encodes CASSSRTGFGYTF. The variable domain in full, completed from reference TRBV19 and TRBJ1-2, reads DGGITQSPKYLFRKEGQNVTLSCEQNLNHDAMYWYRQDPGQGLRLIYYSQIVNDFQKGDIAEGYSVSREKKESFPLTVTSAQKNPTAFYLCASSSRTGFGYTFGSGTRLTVV.

The gene calls are TRBV7-2 and TRBJ2-2; weak D call: TRBD2 (6 bases). The V end lost 1 base, the J end lost 4 bases, and 10 bases lay between the germline ends. The germline V gene has CDR1 SGHTA and CDR2 FQGNSA. This CDR3 is 15 amino acids long. CDR3 region: CASSLGLATTGELFF. The DNA of the CDR3 is TGTGCCAGCAGCTTAGGGCTAGCGACCACCGGGGAGCTGTTTTTT.

This rearrangement joins TRBV27 to TRBJ1-2; the D gene is possibly TRBD1 (5 bases). The CDR3 has 12 residues. Germline CDR1 MNHEY, CDR2 SMNVEV (reference sequence). V was trimmed by 7 bases and J by 7 bases, leaving 13 bases between them. Written as DNA, the CDR3 is TGTGCCAGCAAGGCAGGGTCTGGTGGCTACACCTTC. It yields the protein CASKAGSGGYTF.

The chain links TRBV6-5 to TRBJ1-5; no definite D call. With 4 bases removed from V and 3 bases from J, the gap between germline ends came to 7 bases. CDR1 is MNHEY and CDR2 is SVGAGI in the germline V gene. The CDR3 contains 13 residues. This CDR3 is CASSSQINQPQHF. CDR3 nucleotides: TGTGCCAGCAGTTCCCAGATCAATCAGCCCCAGCATTTT.

The J gene is TRBJ1-5, the V gene TRBV5-6; perhaps TRBD1 as D (6 bases). Germline V gene sequence: CDR1 SGHDT, CDR2 YYEEEE. There are 17 residues in the CDR3. Trimming took off 5 bases at V and 4 bases at J, with 22 bases between the two ends. Here the CDR3 reads CASSTRDGGGRNQPQHF. The CDR3, as DNA: TGTGCCAGCAGTACGCGGGACGGAGGGGGTCGGAATCAGCCCCAGCATTTT.

The chain couples TRBV9 to TRBJ2-5, with 11 bases aligning to TRBD2. Germline V gives CDR1 SGDLS, CDR2 YYNGEE. The trim removed 4 bases at V and 3 bases at J, leaving 11 bases unmatched. CDR3 length: 17 amino acids. The CDR3 DNA reads as TGTGCCAGCAGCTCCAGAGGCCTACTAGCGGGAGAAGAGACCCAGTACTTC. It specifies CASSSRGLLAGEETQYF.